The 24 T cell receptor beta chains given below trace back to one sample, sequenced in a study of T cell clusters in autoimmune cytopenias. Multiplex touch-down PCR amplified TRB using TRB-A and TRB-B pools in one tube. TCRdb reanalyzed the multiplex PCR reads, giving one entry per CDR3 protein sequence and no DNA. In total, the table holds fewer than 6,000 distinct CDR3 sequences. TRB amplification used around 270 ng of peripheral blood genomic DNA. This sample also appeared in a second study, on T cell repertoires in aging, cancer and after chemotherapy.

Sequenced material: peripheral blood. The receptors come from a human donor in good health.

This clonotype counts as medium-sized by frequency. V is TRBV19 and J is TRBJ1-1; TCRdb picks TRBD1, but there is no DNA to check that call. There are 11 residues in the CDR3. Germline CDR1 reads LNHDA; CDR2 reads SQIVND (reference sequence). The CDR3 is CASKGVAEAFF.

The chain has TRBV12-3 or TRBV12-4 and TRBJ1-6. The CDR3 covers 15 residues. The CDR3 is CASSARESYNSPLHF.

J is TRBJ2-7 and V is TRBV6-1; TCRdb calls TRBD1, which cannot be checked without DNA. This CDR3 has 15 residues. Looked up from germline, CDR1 is MNHNS and CDR2 is SASEGT. CDR3 residues: CASSKGQTSSYEQYF.

The chain joins TRBV12-3 or TRBV12-4 to TRBJ2-1; TCRdb's D call, TRBD2, is unchecked because there is no DNA. CDR3 length equals 14 residues. CDR3 amino acids: CASKLAGGQDEQFF.

The V call is TRBV12-3 or TRBV12-4, the J call TRBJ2-3; TCRdb indicates TRBD2, and absent DNA this call remains unverified. CDR3 size: 15 residues. Here the CDR3 reads CASSSSGGVTDTQYF.

The gene calls are TRBV24-1 and TRBJ2-2; TCRdb returns TRBD1, unconfirmable since there is no DNA. CDR1 is KGHDR and CDR2 is SFDVKD in the germline V gene. The CDR3 loop spans 16 amino acids. CDR3: CATSDLPGVNTGELFF.

This chain connects TRBV5-6 to TRBJ1-1. Per the germline V gene, CDR1 is SGHDT and CDR2 is YYEEEE. There are 13 residues in the CDR3. CDR3 loop: CASSLVLNTEAFF.

The rearrangement joins TRBV29-1 to TRBJ2-3. From germline, CDR1 is SQVTM and CDR2 ANQGSEA. The CDR3 covers 13 residues. CDR3 region: CSVDSSFTDTQYF.

This clonotype is medium-sized by frequency. The V call is TRBV6-1, the J call TRBJ2-5; TCRdb calls TRBD1, which cannot be checked without DNA. This CDR3 contains 14 residues. Germline CDR1 MNHNS, CDR2 SASEGT. Here the CDR3 reads CASSTVGRGETQYF.

V and J are TRBV28 and TRBJ1-4; the D call from TCRdb, TRBD1, cannot be confirmed without DNA. The germline gives CDR1 MDHEN, CDR2 SYDVKM. CDR3 length: 15 amino acids. The chain's CDR3 is CASSLSSGGGEKLFF.

The rearrangement links TRBV12-3 or TRBV12-4 to TRBJ2-1. The CDR3 sequence is 12 residues long. CDR3 amino acids: CASSFVGNEQFF.

The chain combines TRBV5-1 with TRBJ2-1. This CDR3 is built from 15 residues. CDR1 and CDR2 from the germline V gene are SGHRS and YFSETQ. The CDR3: CASSLEPSSYNEQFF.

This clonotype is labeled medium-sized based on frequency. The chain links TRBV5-5 to TRBJ2-3; TCRdb gives TRBD2 as the D gene, but with no DNA this cannot be confirmed. Germline loops: CDR1 SGHKS, CDR2 YYEKEE (reference sequence). The CDR3 length is 16 residues. The CDR3: CASSPGLAGGTDTQYF.

The chain links TRBV12-3 or TRBV12-4 to TRBJ2-3; TCRdb's D call of TRBD2 is untestable without DNA. The CDR3 loop spans 17 amino acids. The CDR3 protein is CASSSSGRATSTDTQYF.

This clonotype is deemed medium-sized by its frequency. The V call is TRBV5-6, the J call TRBJ2-1; the TCRdb D gene call, TRBD2, has no DNA to confirm it. CDR1 SGHDT and CDR2 YYEEEE come from the germline V gene. The CDR3 runs to 15 residues. The CDR3 protein is CASSLGWAGYNEQFF.

The chain joins TRBV5-5 to TRBJ2-7; there is no DNA to check the TCRdb D call of TRBD2. The CDR3 loop spans 16 amino acids. Germline V lookup: CDR1 SGHKS, CDR2 YYEKEE (reference sequence). CDR3: CASSLEWTSGLYEQYF.

The rearrangement uses TRBV19 and TRBJ1-4; TCRdb proposes TRBD1, but this gene call is untestable without DNA. CDR3 size: 16 residues. Germline V gene sequence: CDR1 LNHDA, CDR2 SQIVND (reference sequence). CDR3 loop: CASSLRTGGANEKLFF.

The chain links TRBV5-6 to TRBJ1-5; TCRdb selects TRBD1, and the lack of DNA leaves this call unchecked. The CDR3 loop spans 14 amino acids. CDR1 and CDR2 (germline): SGHDT, YYEEEE. The CDR3 spells CASSLWMGDQPQHF.

This chain's CDR3 is CASSSGAGGSYNEQFF. The chain uses TRBV5-1 and TRBJ2-1; as DNA is missing, the TRBD2 call by TCRdb cannot be tested. The length of the CDR3 is 16 residues. CDR1 and CDR2 (germline): SGHRS, YFSETQ. The full variable domain, in which reference TRBV5-1 and TRBJ2-1 provide the parts outside the CDR3, is KAGVTQTPRYLIKTRGQQVTLSCSPISGHRSVSWYQQTPGQGLQFLFEYFSETQRNKGNFPGRFSGRQFSNSRSEMNVSTLELGDSALYLCASSSGAGGSYNEQFFGPGTRLTVL.

The chain couples TRBV20-1 to TRBJ2-5; TCRdb gives TRBD1 as the D gene, but with no DNA this cannot be confirmed. Looked up from germline, CDR1 is DFQATT and CDR2 is SNEGSKA (reference sequence). CDR3 length: 11 residues. This chain's CDR3 is CSAPDGYEQYF.

The rearrangement joins TRBV20-1 to TRBJ2-1; as DNA is missing, the TRBD1 call by TCRdb cannot be tested. CDR3 length: 14 amino acids. Looked up from germline, CDR1 is DFQATT and CDR2 is SNEGSKA (reference sequence). The CDR3 is CSARSDLRAEEQFF.

The chain couples TRBV13 to TRBJ1-4. The CDR3 consists of 14 residues. Germline CDR1 PRHDT, CDR2 FYEKMQ (reference sequence). The CDR3: CASSLGQYDEKLFF.

The chain employs TRBV7-2 and TRBJ1-6. The length of the CDR3 is 18 residues. The V gene's germline CDR1 is SGHTA and CDR2 FQGNSA. The CDR3: CASSLAEVFSSYNSPLHF.

The chain has TRBV18 and TRBJ2-3; absent DNA, TCRdb's TRBD1 call cannot be checked. CDR3 length: 15 residues. Per the germline V gene, CDR1 is KGHSH and CDR2 is LQKENI. The CDR3 loop reads CASSPPGQGADTQYF. Based on the CDR3 plus reference TRBV18 and TRBJ2-3, the full variable domain is NAGVMQNPRHLVRRRGQEARLRCSPMKGHSHVYWYRQLPEEGLKFMVYLQKENIIDESGMPKERFSAEFPKEGPSILRIQQVVRGDSAAYFCASSPPGQGADTQYFGPGTRLTVL.